This T cell receptor beta chain was identified in a study of T cells after yellow fever vaccination. Whole-study findings and limits: Boosting was followed by the reappearance of most primary-vaccination clones (about 96% CD4, 85% to 90% CD8). Abundant clonotypes from the bulk population could have been carried over as contaminants into FACS-sorted repertoires.

A single record per CDR3 protein comes from TCRdb applying MiXCR to the 5' RACE reads. Of 600,000 to 750,000 distinct CDR3 sequences listed, over 9% were seen once; the top ten hold 15%. A note on this clonotype: Antigen specificity is unknown. One junction end disagrees with the germline gene, perhaps due to a read error.

This TCR derives from a man aged 25-45 years who received the YFV17D yellow fever vaccine. Here the sequenced sample was PBMCs, taken on the day of the yellow fever booster vaccination.

The chain's CDR3 is CSARWQGDTYTQYF. CDR3 bases: TGCAGTGCTAGGTGGCAGGGGGACACATATACGCAGTATTTT. The chain uses TRBV20-1 and TRBJ2-3; 7 nucleotides match TRBD1. Germline assignment: CDR1 DFQATT and CDR2 SNEGSKA (reference sequence). The CDR3 length is 14 residues.